The 3 T cell receptor beta chains reported below all come from one sample, sequenced in a study of response to subunit inactivated influenza vaccine. Each CDR3 protein gets one entry after TCRdb re-called the RT-PCR reads with MiXCR. In the table there are hundreds of thousands of distinct CDR3 sequences, around 20% of which are singletons. The input for sequencing was PBMCs from blood, taken roughly 5 days after vaccination. The receptors shown here come from a man aged 50-60 years who received an inactivated influenza vaccine.

This clonotype was detected a few times. The chain recombines TRBV11-2 with TRBJ1-4; D gene ambiguous. V shed 5 bases and J shed 7 bases, with 11 bases lying between them. Per the germline V gene, CDR1 is SGHAT and CDR2 is FQNNGV. The CDR3 totals 13 residues. The CDR3 DNA reads TGTGCCAGCAGCGCCGACGTGGGTGAAAAACTGTTTTTT. This gives the protein CASSADVGEKLFF.

This chain joins TRBV4-1 and TRBJ2-3, with D possibly being TRBD1 (5 bases). V lost 4 bases to trimming and J lost 8 bases, with 22 bases between them. The CDR3 runs to 16 residues. Germline CDR1 is MGHRA and CDR2 is YSYEKL. CDR3 DNA: TGCGCCAGCAGCCTAACCCTGGGTGGGGCCACGGGTACGCAGTATTTT. Amino acid sequence: CASSLTLGGATGTQYF.

The chain has TRBV5-1 and TRBJ1-1; 9 bases agree with TRBD1. With V trimmed by 3 bases and J by 1 base, 4 bases remained unmatched. The CDR3 length is 15 residues. The V gene's germline CDR1 is SGHRS and CDR2 YFSETQ. The CDR3, as DNA: TGCGCCAGCAGCTCACACAGGGGGCCGAACACTGAAGCTTTCTTT. It encodes CASSSHRGPNTEAFF.